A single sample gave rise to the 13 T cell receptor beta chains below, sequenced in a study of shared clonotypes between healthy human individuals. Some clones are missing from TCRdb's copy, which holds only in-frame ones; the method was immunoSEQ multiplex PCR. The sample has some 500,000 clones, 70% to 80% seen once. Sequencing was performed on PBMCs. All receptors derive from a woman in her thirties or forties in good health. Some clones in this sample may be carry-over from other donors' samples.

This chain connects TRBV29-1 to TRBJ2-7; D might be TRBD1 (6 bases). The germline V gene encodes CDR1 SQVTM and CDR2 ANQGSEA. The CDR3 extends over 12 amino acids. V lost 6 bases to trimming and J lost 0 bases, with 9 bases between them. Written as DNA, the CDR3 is TGCAGCGTAGGACAGTTCTCCTACGAGCAGTACTTC. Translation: CSVGQFSYEQYF.

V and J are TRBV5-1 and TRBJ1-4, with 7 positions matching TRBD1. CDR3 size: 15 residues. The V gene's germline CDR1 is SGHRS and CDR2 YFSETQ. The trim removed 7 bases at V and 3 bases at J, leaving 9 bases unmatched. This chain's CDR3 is CASRPDRPPNEKLFF. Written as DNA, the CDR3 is TGCGCCAGCCGCCCGGACAGGCCACCTAATGAAAAACTGTTTTTT.

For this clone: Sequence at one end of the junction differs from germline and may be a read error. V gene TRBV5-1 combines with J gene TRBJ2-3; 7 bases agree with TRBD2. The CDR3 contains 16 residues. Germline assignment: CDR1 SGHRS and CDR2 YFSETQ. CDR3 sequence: CASSLSRGSSTDTQRF. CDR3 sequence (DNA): TGCGCCAGCAGCTTGTCCCGCGGGAGCAGCACAGATACGCAGCGTTTT. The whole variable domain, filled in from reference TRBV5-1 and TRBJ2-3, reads KAGVTQTPRYLIKTRGQQVTLSCSPISGHRSVSWYQQTPGQGLQFLFEYFSETQRNKGNFPGRFSGRQFSNSRSEMNVSTLELGDSALYLCASSLSRGSSTDTQRFGPGTRLTVL.

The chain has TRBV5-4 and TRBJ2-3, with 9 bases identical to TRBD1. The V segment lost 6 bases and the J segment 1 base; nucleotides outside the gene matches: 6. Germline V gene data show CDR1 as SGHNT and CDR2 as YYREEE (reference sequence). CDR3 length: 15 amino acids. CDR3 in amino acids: CASTNRDRGTDTQYF. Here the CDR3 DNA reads TGTGCCAGCACAAACCGGGACAGGGGCACAGATACGCAGTATTTT.

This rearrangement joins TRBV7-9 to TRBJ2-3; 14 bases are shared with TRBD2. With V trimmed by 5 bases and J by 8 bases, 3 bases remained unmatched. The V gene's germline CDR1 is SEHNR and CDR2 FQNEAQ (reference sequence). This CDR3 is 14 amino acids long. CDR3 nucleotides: TGTGCCAGCAGCCGCGGGACTAGCGGGAGTACGCAGTATTTT. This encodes CASSRGTSGSTQYF. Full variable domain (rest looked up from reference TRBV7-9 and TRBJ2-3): DTGVSQNPRHKITKRGQNVTFRCDPISEHNRLYWYRQTLGQGPEFLTYFQNEAQLEKSRLLSDRFSAERPKGSFSTLEIQRTEQGDSAMYLCASSRGTSGSTQYFGPGTRLTVL.

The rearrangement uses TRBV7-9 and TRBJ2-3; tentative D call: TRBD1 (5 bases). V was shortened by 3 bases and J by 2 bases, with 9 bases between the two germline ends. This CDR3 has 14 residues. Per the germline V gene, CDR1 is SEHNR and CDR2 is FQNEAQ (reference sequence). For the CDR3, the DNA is TGTGCCAGCAGCTTGGTAGGGGACACAGATACGCAGTATTTT. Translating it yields CASSLVGDTDTQYF.

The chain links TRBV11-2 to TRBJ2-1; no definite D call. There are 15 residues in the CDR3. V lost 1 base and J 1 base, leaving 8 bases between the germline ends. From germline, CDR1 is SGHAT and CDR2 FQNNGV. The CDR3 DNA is TGTGCCAGCAGCTTAGCGGGTTGGTCCTACAATGAGCAGTTCTTC. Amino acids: CASSLAGWSYNEQFF.

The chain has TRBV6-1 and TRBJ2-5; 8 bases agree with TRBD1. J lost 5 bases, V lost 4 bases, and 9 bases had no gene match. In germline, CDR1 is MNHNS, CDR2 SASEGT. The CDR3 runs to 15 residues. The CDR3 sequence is CASSVQGGGKETQYF. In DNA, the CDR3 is TGTGCCAGCAGTGTACAGGGGGGCGGAAAGGAGACCCAGTACTTC.

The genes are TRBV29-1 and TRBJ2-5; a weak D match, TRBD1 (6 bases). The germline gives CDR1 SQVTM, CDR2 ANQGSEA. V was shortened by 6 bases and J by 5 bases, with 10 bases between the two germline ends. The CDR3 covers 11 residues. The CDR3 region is CSVETGETQYF. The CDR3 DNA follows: TGCAGCGTCGAAACAGGGGAGACCCAGTACTTC.

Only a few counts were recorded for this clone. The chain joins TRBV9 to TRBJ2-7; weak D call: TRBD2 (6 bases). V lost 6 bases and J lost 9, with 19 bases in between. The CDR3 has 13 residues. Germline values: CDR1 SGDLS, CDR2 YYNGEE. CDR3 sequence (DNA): TGTGCCAGCACCCCTATGATTGGAGGGGCGCAGTACTTC. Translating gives CASTPMIGGAQYF.

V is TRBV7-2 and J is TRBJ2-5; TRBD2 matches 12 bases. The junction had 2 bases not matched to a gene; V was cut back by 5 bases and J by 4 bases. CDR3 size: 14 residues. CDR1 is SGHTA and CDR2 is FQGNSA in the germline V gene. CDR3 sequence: CASSPGLAGETQYF. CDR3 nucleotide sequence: TGTGCCAGCAGCCCGGGACTAGCGGGAGAGACCCAGTACTTC.

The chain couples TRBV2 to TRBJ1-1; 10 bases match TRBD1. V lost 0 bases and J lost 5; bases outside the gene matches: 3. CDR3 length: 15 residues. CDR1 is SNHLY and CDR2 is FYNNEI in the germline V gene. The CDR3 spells CASSEARTGGTEAFF. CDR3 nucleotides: TGTGCCAGCAGTGAAGCCCGGACAGGGGGAACTGAAGCTTTCTTT.

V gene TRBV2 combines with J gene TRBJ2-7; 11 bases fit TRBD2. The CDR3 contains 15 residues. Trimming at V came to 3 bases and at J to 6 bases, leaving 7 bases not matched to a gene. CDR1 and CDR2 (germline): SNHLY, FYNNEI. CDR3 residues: CASSEMGTSGSEQYF. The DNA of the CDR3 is TGTGCCAGCAGTGAGATGGGAACTAGCGGGAGCGAGCAGTACTTC. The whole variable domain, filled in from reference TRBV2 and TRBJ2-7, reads EPEVTQTPSHQVTQMGQEVILRCVPISNHLYFYWYRQILGQKVEFLVSFYNNEISEKSEIFDDQFSVERPDGSNFTLKIRSTKLEDSAMYFCASSEMGTSGSEQYFGPGTRLTVT.